Listed below are T cell receptor beta chains from one sample, sequenced in a study of CD8 T cells in Susac syndrome. TCRdb re-called the immunoSEQ multiplex PCR reads with MiXCR, one entry per CDR3 protein. The sample records approximately 130,000 distinct CDR3 sequences, 94% being singletons. What was sequenced was CD4+ T cells from PBMCs. The source is a human donor in good health. Both conserved end residues are trimmed from each CDR3. Size is stated for part of the rows, as once, few or many counts, or as a class when the clone is expanded.

v_call clone_size cdr3_aa
TRBV4-2 - ASSQDIAPGYEQY
TRBV2 - ASTPEAAYEQY
TRBV28 - ASTNPGQGHYEQY
TRBV6-1 - ASSQGGRYGYT
TRBV7-9 once ASSLVTGSGNTIY
TRBV3-1 - ASSQSHEQY
TRBV5-1 - ASSPGDSIEQY
TRBV5-1 - ASSLAPYMKNTEAF
TRBV7-9 - ASSPTGPPGGTDTQY
TRBV4-1 once ASSQDEREGRNEQF
TRBV18 - ASSPPSRRGYEQF
TRBV23-1 - ASSQSGEQGPYEQY
TRBV18 - ASSPQKLGGGTEAF
TRBV11-2 - ASSLDEGQPQH
TRBV30 - AWRPPWTVANTEAF
TRBV24-1 - ATSWEGNVGELF
TRBV12-3/TRBV12-4 once ASKIGGTEAF
TRBV28 - ASSPGATPYEQY
TRBV6-1 - ASSRDSDDTQY
TRBV12-3/TRBV12-4 - ASSSLTSGGTDTQY
TRBV30 - ACLWDGTYEQY
TRBV6-2/TRBV6-3 - ASIGLSYEQY
TRBV12-3/TRBV12-4 - ASSTSGTTRETQY
TRBV5-1 - ASSWTGEDQPQH
TRBV18 - ASSPGGLETQY
TRBV18 - ASSPGANRAEQY
TRBV29-1 once SVVHTGATEAF
TRBV2 - ASSEGIEQY
TRBV5-1 - ASKSPGLAGTGELF
TRBV7-9 - ASSLLRAPPGYGYT
TRBV4-1 - ASSYGLAGEWTEAF
TRBV6-1 - ASSEGHHSYEQY
TRBV28 - ASSLIWQVATRRGYT